This paragraph reports one T cell receptor beta chain. This CDR3 comprises 16 residues. Germline V gene lookup returns CDR1 KGHDR and CDR2 SFDVKD. V gave up 3 bases and J gave up 5 bases; unmatched junction bases: 6. The data stem from a study of tumor-infiltrating lymphocytes in oesophageal squamous cell carcinoma. From the PCR reads, TCRdb called clonotypes with MiXCR, one entry per CDR3 protein. The top ten hold about 25% of the sample, which has 10,000 or so distinct CDR3 sequences, roughly 60% seen once. This chain uses TRBV24-1 with TRBJ2-3, with TRBD2 matching 11 bases. This receptor was obtained from a female donor with esophageal squamous cell carcinoma. The sequenced material came from esophageal tumor tissue. This CDR3 is CATSDTGTSGEDTQYF. CDR3 sequence (DNA): TGTGCCACCAGTGATACGGGGACTAGCGGAGAAGATACGCAGTATTTT.